The clone carrying this T cell receptor (beta chain) was recorded a few times. Its antigen is not identified. The read finishes 3 residues shy of the CDR3 end, and the germline J gene is used to complete it. Each donor provided roughly 5 to 8 ml of heparinized whole blood. This CDR3 spans 12 amino acids. From germline, CDR1 is SGHTA and CDR2 FQGNSA. This entry comes from a study of T cell clonality in common variable immunodeficiency. Whole-study results and caveats: Common variable immunodeficiency TCR beta sequences reportedly had fewer deletions and N-nucleotide insertions.

The method was immunoSEQ multiplex PCR; TCRdb's version includes in-frame clones alone and lacks a portion of them. Reported are about 26,000 clones, none seen only once; the ten largest carry 20% to 25%. The TCR comes from a human donor with common variable immunodeficiency. The chain couples TRBV7-2 to TRBJ1-2; no firm D call. The sequencing sample was made of peripheral blood mononuclear cells. The DNA read from the CDR3 is TGTGCCAGCAGAAAACTTCCTGGCGGG. Encoded protein: CASRKLPGG. The complete CDR3 reads CASRKLPGGYTF. Full variable domain (remainder filled in from reference TRBV7-2 and TRBJ1-2): GAGVSQSPSNKVTEKGKDVELRCDPISGHTALYWYRQSLGQGLEFLIYFQGNSAPDKSGLPSDRFSAERTGGSVSTLTIQRTQQEDSAVYLCASRKLPGGYTFGSGTRLTVV.